This TCR beta chain was sequenced in a study of vaccination and CD4 T cells after COVID-19 (dated by TCRdb to between 2021 and 2023). Broadly, across the study: Six males and four females were included in the convalescent cohort, with two Hispanic individuals, seven Caucasians, two Asians and one multiracial person represented. Each participant got two doses of either the Pfizer-BioNTech BNT162b2 vaccine (n=8) or the Moderna mRNA-1273 vaccine (n=2). Post-COVID blood samples were collected from convalescent patients a median of roughly 100 days after diagnosis, with a range of about 35 to 161 days. Post-vaccine blood samples were taken a median of approximately 70 days after the second vaccine dose, with a range of about 14 to 241 days. Culture stimuli were overlapping spike peptide pools from SARS-CoV-2 and from the common cold coronaviruses HCoV-NL63, HCoV-OC43 and HCoV-229E. In control cultures, a CEFX viral epitope pool was used as positive control, an HIV-1 Nef peptide pool was used as negative control, or no peptide was added. In roughly 10 COVID-19 convalescent patients and several infection-naive healthy vaccine recipients, the spike-specific CD4+ TCR repertoire before mRNA vaccination was compared with the repertoire after mRNA vaccination. Memory CD4+ T cell crossreactivity between SARS-CoV-2 and common cold coronavirus spike proteins was assessed at the TCR clonotype level in an earlier paper using these donors.

What the treatment or condition label conveys for this sample: approximately 9-day PBMC culture with coronavirus spike peptide pools or control peptides (ViraFEST assay). CD4+ T cells from unexposed donors were collected before the COVID-19 pandemic (2011-2018). The ViraFEST assay was used in the study, in which antigen-specific T cells were expanded with peptide pools and expanded clonotypes were subsequently identified by TCR sequencing. Each well held two million PBMCs cultured with roughly 9.2 ug/ml peptide pools in IMDM containing approximately 4.8% human AB serum and 9 to 10 IU/ml IL-2. Half of the culture medium was replaced with fresh IL-2-containing medium on days 3 and 7. CD4+ T cells were isolated after approximately eleven days of culture through negative selection using the EasySep CD4+ T cell isolation kit. As cell numbers permitted, CD4+ T cells from unexposed donors were tested for reactivity to SARS-CoV-2 S and N and to four common cold coronavirus spike pools. Ficoll-Paque Plus gradient centrifugation was used to isolate PBMCs from whole blood, and the isolated PBMCs were then either used fresh or cryopreserved at -140C. In general, triplicate wells were set up for every culture condition. The leukapheresis product used for the unexposed donors was purchased from a commercial source.

Library creation used PCR. DNA from cultured CD4+ T cells was subjected to TCR sequencing with the Oncomine TCR Beta short-read assay at the Johns Hopkins FTIC core. The QIAamp micro DNA kit was used to extract genomic DNA from the cultured CD4+ T cells. Oncomine TCR Beta libraries from cultured CD4+ T cells were pooled using unique dual indexes and sequenced on an Illumina iSeq 100. In the source study's methods: Non-productive sequences were filtered out, and CDR3s that did not start with C, did not end with F or W, or were shorter than 7 amino acids were discarded. Antigen-specific clonotypes were identified with the MANAFEST web application by comparing peptide-stimulated wells with reference and other culture wells. To be called positive, a clone needed an FDR below 0.05, an odds ratio above 5, and a productive frequency above 0.1% in at least two of three replicate wells. Cross-reactive clonotypes were defined as significantly expanded in both SARS-CoV-2 spike wells and at least one common cold coronavirus spike condition. CDR3 homology was assessed with Levenshtein distances (stringdist) and unrooted phylogenetic trees (ape) in R version 3.6.1. TCRdb handled the public reads itself, with Q25 trimming in fastp and clone calling in MiXCR, and kept productive beta chains. Rows are combined by CDR3 protein, so each entry shows the most common genes and DNA. TCRdb, rather than the study authors, made the V and J calls. This sample is represented by several thousand distinct CDR3 sequences; around 50% of them were singletons. The ten largest make up approximately 24% of the sample.

Overall study outcomes, separate from this receptor: Only a relatively small number of convalescent patients were included in the study, and early timepoints following natural infection were not analyzed. Nearly all vaccine-specific clones in convalescent patients (304 of 307) were mono-reactive for SARS-CoV-2 spike rather than cross-reactive with common cold coronaviruses. The median number of SARS-CoV-2-reactive clonotypes rose from around 20 after infection to about 40 after vaccination, but the change was not significant. In convalescent patients, a median roughly 86% of post-vaccine SARS-CoV-2-reactive clones were detected only after vaccination, suggesting vaccine-specific priming.

About this clonotype itself: This receptor's antigen is unknown. No much larger clonotype is one base removed from it; base qualities were not supplied.

V loses 1 base, J loses 3 bases, and the germline ends lie 12 bases apart. Reading the germline V gene gives CDR1 MDHEN and CDR2 SYDVKM. From the cysteine up to the phenylalanine, the CDR3 has a length of 15 residues. The CDR3 DNA has 45 bases and is translated from base 1. The sequence is built from TRBV28 and TRBJ1-1, with a weak D call of TRBD1 (5 bases match). The sequenced sample consisted of CD4+ T cells from blood, cultured in vitro. This sequence originates from a human donor in good health. CDR3 loop: CASSLLGARDTEAFF. The DNA sequence reads TGTGCCAGCAGTTTATTAGGGGCGCGGGACACTGAAGCTTTCTTT.